This T cell receptor (beta chain) emerged from a study of beta chain features in type 1 diabetes. Study-wide points: VDJ junctions from type 1 diabetes patients carried fewer insertions and larger deletions. Type 1 diabetes patients had TCRB CDR3s that were shorter (moderately but significantly so) in all four CD4+ subsets. Whether TCRB rearrangement is influenced by HLA type was left unresolved in this analysis.

The isolated RNA, all of it, was reverse transcribed, so expressed TCRB transcripts were what got sequenced. The protocol was immunoSEQ multiplex PCR, while the TCRdb copy is restricted to in-frame clones and leaves out a portion. This sample has nearly 350,000 clones, with 7% to 9% found just once. CDR3 size: 16 residues. The V gene lost 7 bases and the J gene lost 5 bases, with 21 bases spanning the gap. CDR1 and CDR2 (germline): LNHDA, SQIVND (reference sequence). Comment on this clone: Its antigen is not known.

The sequence was collected from a woman younger than 35 in good health. The chain uses TRBV19 and TRBJ1-5; the D gene is possibly TRBD1 (5 bases). The sample consisted of central memory CD4+ T cells from blood. The CDR3 loop reads CASTKSGQGFDQPQHF. Written as DNA, the CDR3 is TGTGCCAGTACTAAGTCGGGGCAGGGCTTCGATCAGCCCCAGCATTTT.